What follows is one T cell receptor (beta chain) and its context. This clonotype was detected many times. Its antigen has not been determined. Base qualities are not recorded, but no much larger clone differs from it by a single base. There are 15 amino acids in the CDR3, from cysteine to phenylalanine inclusive. The kept DNA is CDR3 alone, 45 bases in frame from the first base. The germline V gene specifies MDHEN as CDR1 and SYDVKM as CDR2. The junction shows trimming of 7 bases on V and 7 bases on J, plus 19 bases between the germline ends. Amplification of TCR beta CDR3 regions was carried out from RNA transcripts. The TCR CDR3 was subjected to a first round of RT-PCR using the HTBI primer set and the Qiagen OneStep RT-PCR kit. The libraries were constructed in a second round of multiplex PCR and then size-selected and purified. Paired-end sequencing of the libraries was performed with 100 bp reads on an Illumina HiSeq2000. The source study handled its data this way. Raw data were processed with SOAPnuke, discarding reads with adapters, uncalled bases, mean Phred below 15, or no exact constant-primer or identifier match. COPE v1.2.5 was used to merge high-quality paired reads, and clonotypes were defined as unique nucleotide sequences. MiTCR v1.1 was used to align clonotypes to the IMGT TRBV, TRBD and TRBJ reference segments. Only V-J combinations with frequency above 0.0001, covering roughly 99% of repertoires, were analysed. A TCS score was defined as the ratio between F50 (clonal expansion) and ExV (chaos), using BLOSUM62-based TCRdist between CDR3 peptides within each V-J. Welch's t-statistics and random forest reduced around 520 V-J features to roughly 13, which were used in a naive Bayes classifier (R e1071). The public reads were reanalyzed by TCRdb: fastp trimming at Q25, MiXCR alignment, in-frame beta chains only. For every CDR3 protein sequence, its rows merge into one entry that carries the most common genes and DNA. These V and J calls rely on TCRdb rather than the paper's analysis. Recorded for this sample are about 600,000 distinct CDR3 sequences; roughly a sixth of them occurred a single time. Approximately 3.5% of the sample is held by the ten biggest clonotypes.

The record originates from a study of T cells in Graves' hyperthyroidism and ophthalmopathy (dated by TCRdb to the late 2010s). Study-wide context: Peripheral blood samples were taken at the time of initial diagnosis, prior to any treatment. TCR Vbeta CDR3 sequencing of fewer than 150 peripheral blood samples (about 45 ophthalmopathy, 75 hyperthyroidism and approximately 17 progressor patients) is reported in the paper. The 90 or so discovery patients were randomly split 7:3 into training and test sets. Whether ophthalmopathy could be predicted prospectively was tested in an independent validation cohort made up of 18 to 20 hyperthyroidism patients plus 17 patients who later progressed to ophthalmopathy. After blood sampling, hyperthyroidism patients were treated with methimazole at a starting dose of 30 mg daily, and ophthalmopathy patients were treated with high-dose intravenous methylprednisolone. Thyroid tissue and blood T-cell repertoires from more than 5 Graves' hyperthyroidism patients were also compared in the study. TCR V-J signatures able to tell the groups apart were searched for in a discovery cohort of 95 to 100 patients, of whom 40 to 45 had Graves' ophthalmopathy and under 65 had stable Graves' hyperthyroidism.

Ophthalmopathy patients had moderately to severely active disease, with a Clinical Activity Score of 3 or more, a NOSPECS grade of 4 or more, and a disease duration of less than 3 months. Any patient with an uncontrolled infection, another autoimmune disease, pregnancy or lactation was excluded. Diagnoses relied on clinical symptoms, serum thyroxine and TRAb, thyroid ultrasound and orbital computed tomography. Ficoll-Paque density gradient centrifugation was used to isolate PBMCs from 8 to 10 ml of fresh peripheral blood. Total RNA was extracted with Trizol reagent, and quality was checked on an Agilent 2100 Bioanalyzer. The paper as a whole reports these results and caveats: No statistical method was used to fix the sample size in advance, and group allocation was not hidden from the investigators. Ophthalmopathy was separated from stable hyperthyroidism by a 13 V-J signature model, with about 88% sensitivity and 81% to 82% specificity obtained in cross-validation and 80%/75% obtained in testing. Most expanded thyroid clonotypes (frequency above 0.001) were also found in blood, which suggests that blood repertoires may mirror thyroid immune responses. In validation, progression to ophthalmopathy was predicted by the model with around 71% sensitivity and 72% to 85% specificity, a median of approximately 7.1 months before onset.

This chain joins TRBV28 to TRBJ1-4; possibly the D gene is TRBD1, per 6 matching bases. Sequenced material: blood. The clonotype was recovered from a woman aged 40 to 49 with Graves' ophthalmopathy. DNA sequence: TGTGCCAGCACCCAAGCGGGACAAGGGGGTGAAAAACTGTTTTTT. The translation is CASTQAGQGGEKLFF.